A selection of T cell receptor beta chains follows, all from one sample in a study of post-analysis software for immune sequencing data. MiXCR, applied by TCRdb to the PCR reads, yields one record per CDR3 protein. Of about 810,000 distinct CDR3 sequences in the sample, roughly 50% were seen once. The sample comprised blood. These receptors were collected from a girl aged 5-17 years with multiple sclerosis. The CDR3 runs from the conserved cysteine through the conserved F or W. Clone size is stated in some rows and not others, as once, few, many or a class when expanded.

- TRBJ1-1 TRBV29-1 CSVRTGGREAFF
once TRBJ2-3 TRBV6-6 CASSYGNTQYF
- TRBJ2-3 TRBV21-1 CASNKVGRAGWDTQYF
- TRBJ2-7 TRBV2 CASSLANPHEQYF
few TRBJ1-4 TRBV28 CASRMVGQGGEKLFF
few TRBJ2-1 TRBV10-1 CASSARTSGRTYEQFF
few TRBJ2-3 TRBV7-9 CASSRILAGSTDTQYF
- TRBJ2-7 TRBV20-1 CSARVNRGGSYEQYF
- - TRBV9 CASSVGGGLNSYEQYF
- TRBJ2-7 TRBV9 CASSVGVTPYEQYF
- TRBJ1-5 TRBV7-9 CASSQRDMYQPQHF
- TRBJ2-5 TRBV10-3 CAIREPGVGETQYF
- TRBJ2-1 TRBV20-1 CSAPILLAGGSNEQFF
few TRBJ2-6 TRBV7-3 CASSPHGSGANVLTF
- - TRBV27 CASSHGSPEQYF
few TRBJ2-5 TRBV20-1 CSAMHRDRPFSWYF
- - TRBV25-1 CASSEGAGWDYEQYF
- TRBJ1-2 TRBV12-3/TRBV12-4 CASSQEPYGYTF
- TRBJ1-1 TRBV20-1 CSAKGQKNTEAFF
few TRBJ2-7 TRBV10-3 CAIQGRASYEQYF
- TRBJ1-1 TRBV6-1 CASSETGRPEAFF
- TRBJ2-5 TRBV5-1 CASSWGGRPGGYKETQYF
- TRBJ1-2 TRBV4-1 CAGSQTGGRDYGYTF
- TRBJ1-5 TRBV29-1 CSVVLQGFDQPQHF
- TRBJ2-6 TRBV20-1 CSAIPHDSSGANVLTF
- TRBJ2-7 TRBV5-1 CASSLEGGGGAYEQYF
- TRBJ1-2 TRBV12-3/TRBV12-4 CASSARDRDNYGYTF
- - TRBV5-1 CASSGTGGWETQYF
- TRBJ2-5 TRBV20-1 CSAGPGLMEETQYF
- TRBJ2-5 TRBV30 CAWKGGEETQYF
- TRBJ1-1 TRBV11-2 CASSLGLQGVNTEAFF
- TRBJ1-2 TRBV6-5 CASSYRAGVKGYTF
- TRBJ2-5 TRBV12-3/TRBV12-4 CASSFWGESNQPQYF
- TRBJ1-4 TRBV7-9 CASSPGTRSEKLFF
few TRBJ2-1 TRBV14 CASSRKLAGPYNEQFF
- TRBJ1-2 TRBV20-1 CSASRGAVAYGYTF
- - TRBV29-1 CSVGRGDFFQETQYF
once TRBJ2-5 TRBV9 CASSVGRVETQYF
- TRBJ2-7 TRBV5-1 CATSVGSSYEQYF
few TRBJ2-5 TRBV11-1 CASSHRQTEETQYF
- TRBJ2-2 TRBV11-1 CASRDQQGAHGELFF
- TRBJ2-1 TRBV10-3 CAIRGLAGVYNEQFF
- TRBJ2-5 TRBV7-2 CASSRDLWTETQYF
- TRBJ2-7 TRBV6-5 CASSSVAGGPYEQYF
- TRBJ1-2 TRBV6-1 CASSEVLEEGYTF
few TRBJ1-2 TRBV29-1 CSVEFGNYGYTF
few TRBJ2-7 TRBV10-3 CAISENRDRVDEQYF
few TRBJ2-3 TRBV12-5 CASGFRQLAGGFTDTQYF